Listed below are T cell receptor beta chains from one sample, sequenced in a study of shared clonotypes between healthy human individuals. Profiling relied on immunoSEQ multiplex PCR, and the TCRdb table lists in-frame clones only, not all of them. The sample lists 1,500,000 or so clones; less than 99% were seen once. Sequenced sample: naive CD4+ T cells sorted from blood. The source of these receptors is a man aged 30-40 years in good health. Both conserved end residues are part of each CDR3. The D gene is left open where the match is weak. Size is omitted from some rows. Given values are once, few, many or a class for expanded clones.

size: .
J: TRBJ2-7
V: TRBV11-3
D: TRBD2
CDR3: CASSLSGTSGYEQYF
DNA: TGTGCCAGCAGCTTATCCGGGACTAGCGGCTACGAGCAGTACTTC

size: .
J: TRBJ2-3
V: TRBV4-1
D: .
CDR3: CASSQVVLTDTQYF
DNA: TGCGCCAGCAGCCAGGTCGTACTCACAGATACGCAGTATTTT

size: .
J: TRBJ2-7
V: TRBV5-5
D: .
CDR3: CASSWTPHEQYF
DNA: TGTGCCAGCAGCTGGACGCCCCACGAGCAGTACTTC

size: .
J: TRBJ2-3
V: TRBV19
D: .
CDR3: CASGYDTQYF
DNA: TGTGCCAGCGGATACGATACGCAGTATTTT

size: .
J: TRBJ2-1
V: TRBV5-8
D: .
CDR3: CASSLPGLSYNEQFF
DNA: TGTGCCAGCAGCCTACCGGGACTCTCCTACAATGAGCAGTTCTTC

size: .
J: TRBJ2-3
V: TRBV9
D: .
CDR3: CASSVASAIDTQYF
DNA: TGTGCCAGCAGCGTAGCCTCTGCCATAGATACGCAGTATTTT

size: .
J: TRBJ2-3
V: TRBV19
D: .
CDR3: CASSNPTGKFGIDTQYF
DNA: TGTGCCAGTAGTAATCCTACAGGGAAATTTGGAATAGATACGCAGTATTTT

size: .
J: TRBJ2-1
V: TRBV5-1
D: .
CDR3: CASSLVMQGSSYNEQFF
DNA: TGCGCCAGCAGCTTGGTAATGCAGGGGAGCTCCTACAATGAGCAGTTCTTC

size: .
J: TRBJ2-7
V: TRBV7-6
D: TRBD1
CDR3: CASSLFGDSSYEQYF
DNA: TGTGCCAGCAGCTTATTCGGGGACAGCTCCTACGAGCAGTACTTC

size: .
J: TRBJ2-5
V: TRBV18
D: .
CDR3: CASSPATKGTQYF
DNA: TGTGCCAGCTCACCAGCAACAAAGGGGACCCAGTACTTC

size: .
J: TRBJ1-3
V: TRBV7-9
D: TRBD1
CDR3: CASSIPGTGQGNTIYF
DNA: TGTGCCAGCAGCATTCCCGGGACAGGGCAAGGAAACACCATATATTTT

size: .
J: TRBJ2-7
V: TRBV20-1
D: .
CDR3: CSAGGHGEQYF
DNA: TGCAGTGCTGGGGGCCATGGCGAGCAGTACTTC

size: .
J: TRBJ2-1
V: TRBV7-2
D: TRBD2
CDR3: CASSKGLAGVNEQFF
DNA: TGTGCCAGCAGCAAGGGACTAGCGGGAGTCAATGAGCAGTTCTTC

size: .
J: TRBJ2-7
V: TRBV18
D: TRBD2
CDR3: CASSPEAGISYEQYF
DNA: TGTGCCAGCTCACCCGAAGCGGGGATATCCTACGAGCAGTACTTC

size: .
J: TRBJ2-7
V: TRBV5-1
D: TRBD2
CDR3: CASSLGTSGEQYF
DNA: TGCGCCAGCAGCTTAGGGACTAGCGGTGAGCAGTACTTC

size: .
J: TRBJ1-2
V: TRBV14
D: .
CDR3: CASSQDEAGPFNGYTF
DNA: TGTGCCAGCAGCCAAGATGAAGCGGGGCCCTTCAATGGCTACACCTTC

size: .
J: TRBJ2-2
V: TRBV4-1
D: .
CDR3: CASSQDGTRDGELFF
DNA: TGCGCCAGCAGCCAAGATGGGACCCGGGACGGGGAGCTGTTTTTT

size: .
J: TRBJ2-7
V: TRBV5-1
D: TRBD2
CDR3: CASSWTSATYEQYF
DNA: TGCGCCAGCAGCTGGACTAGCGCTACCTACGAGCAGTACTTC

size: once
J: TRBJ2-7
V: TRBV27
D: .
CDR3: CASRTGFQYF
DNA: TGTGCCAGCAGGACAGGTTTTCAGTACTTC

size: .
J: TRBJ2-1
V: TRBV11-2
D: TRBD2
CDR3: CASSISQASGGRNEQFF
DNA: TGTGCCAGCAGCATTAGTCAGGCTAGCGGGGGAAGGAATGAGCAGTTCTTC

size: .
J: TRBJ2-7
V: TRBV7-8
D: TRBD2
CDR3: CASSLAGLAALSYEQYF
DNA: TGTGCCAGCAGCTTAGCGGGACTAGCGGCCCTATCCTACGAGCAGTACTTC

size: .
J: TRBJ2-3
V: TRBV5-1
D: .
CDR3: CASSLVGHRARVTDTQYF
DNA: TGCGCCAGCAGCTTGGTGGGGCACAGGGCCAGGGTAACAGATACGCAGTATTTT

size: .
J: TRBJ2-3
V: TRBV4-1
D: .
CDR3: CASSLRDVADTQYF
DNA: TGCGCCAGCAGCCTTCGAGACGTGGCAGATACGCAGTATTTT

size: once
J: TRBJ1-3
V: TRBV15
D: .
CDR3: CATSSSAGARGNTIYF
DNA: TGTGCCACCAGCAGTAGTGCGGGGGCTCGGGGAAACACCATATATTTT

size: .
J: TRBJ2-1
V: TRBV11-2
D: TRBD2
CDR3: CASSSTSVSVNEQFF
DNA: TGTGCCAGCAGCTCGACTAGCGTTTCGGTCAATGAGCAGTTCTTC

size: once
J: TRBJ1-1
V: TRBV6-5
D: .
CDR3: CASSYLLGNTEAFF
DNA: TGTGCCAGCAGTTACTTACTGGGGAACACTGAAGCTTTCTTT

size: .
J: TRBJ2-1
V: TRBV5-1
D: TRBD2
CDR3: CASRGLAGEVEQFF
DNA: TGCGCCAGCAGGGGACTAGCGGGAGAGGTTGAGCAGTTCTTC

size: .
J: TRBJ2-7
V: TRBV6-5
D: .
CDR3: CASSRSSTTYEQYF
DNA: TGTGCCAGCAGTAGGTCGAGCACCACCTACGAGCAGTACTTC

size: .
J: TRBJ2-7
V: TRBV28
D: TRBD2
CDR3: CASSPLTSGSYEQYF
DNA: TGTGCCAGCAGTCCTCTGACTAGCGGGAGCTACGAGCAGTACTTC

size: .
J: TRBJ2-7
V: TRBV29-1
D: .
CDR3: CSVKKFSYEQYF
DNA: TGCAGCGTTAAAAAATTCTCCTACGAGCAGTACTTC

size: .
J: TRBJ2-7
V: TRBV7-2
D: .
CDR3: CASSLEAGNSYEQYF
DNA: TGTGCCAGCAGCTTAGAAGCGGGTAACTCCTACGAGCAGTACTTC

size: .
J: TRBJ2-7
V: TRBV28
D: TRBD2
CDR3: CASSWGGSPYEQYF
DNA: TGTGCCAGCAGTTGGGGCGGGAGTCCGTACGAGCAGTACTTC

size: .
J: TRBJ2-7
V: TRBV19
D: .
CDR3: CASSAMTGSYEQYF
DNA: TGTGCCAGTAGTGCCATGACAGGATCCTACGAGCAGTACTTC

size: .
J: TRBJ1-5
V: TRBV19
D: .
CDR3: CASSPIPGNNQPQHF
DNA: TGTGCCAGTAGCCCAATTCCAGGAAACAATCAGCCCCAGCATTTT

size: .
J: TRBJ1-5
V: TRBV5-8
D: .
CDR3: CASSLGDDNYQPQHF
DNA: TGTGCCAGCAGCTTGGGGGATGACAATTATCAGCCCCAGCATTTT

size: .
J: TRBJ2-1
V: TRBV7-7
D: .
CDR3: CASSLASGGNEQFF
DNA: TGTGCCAGCAGCTTAGCGTCCGGGGGCAATGAGCAGTTCTTC

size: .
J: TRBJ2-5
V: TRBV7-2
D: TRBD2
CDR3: CASIHSGTETQYF
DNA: TGTGCCAGCATCCATAGCGGGACGGAGACCCAGTACTTC

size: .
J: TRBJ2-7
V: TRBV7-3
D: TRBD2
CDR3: CASRQTAPTSGRGGSYEQYF
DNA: TGTGCCAGCAGACAAACAGCTCCGACTAGCGGGAGGGGGGGCTCCTACGAGCAGTACTTC

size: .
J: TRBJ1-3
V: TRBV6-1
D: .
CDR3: CASSDLAGNTIYF
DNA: TGTGCCAGCAGTGATCTAGCGGGGAACACCATATATTTT

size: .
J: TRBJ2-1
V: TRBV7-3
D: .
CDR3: CASAAARYNEQFF
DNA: TGTGCCAGCGCCGCCGCCCGCTACAATGAGCAGTTCTTC

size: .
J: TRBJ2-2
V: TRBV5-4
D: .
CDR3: CASSQANTGELFF
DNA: TGTGCCAGCAGCCAGGCGAACACCGGGGAGCTGTTTTTT

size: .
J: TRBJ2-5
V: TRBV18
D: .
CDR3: CASSEAGETQYF
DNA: TGTGCCAGCTCGGAGGCTGGAGAGACCCAGTACTTC

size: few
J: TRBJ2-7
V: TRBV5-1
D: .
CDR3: CASSLDLGTYEQYF
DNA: TGCGCCAGCAGCTTGGATCTGGGAACCTACGAGCAGTACTTC

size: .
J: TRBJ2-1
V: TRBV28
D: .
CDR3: CASSPGTFVFWQFF
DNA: .

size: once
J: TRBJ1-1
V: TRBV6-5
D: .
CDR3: CASTERQANTEAFF
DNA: TGTGCCAGCACCGAAAGACAGGCTAACACTGAAGCTTTCTTT

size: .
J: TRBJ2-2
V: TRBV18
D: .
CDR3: CASSSRGELFF
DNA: TGTGCCAGCTCCTCCCGTGGGGAGCTGTTTTTT

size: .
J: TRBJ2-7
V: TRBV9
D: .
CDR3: CASNLEGARTDEQYF
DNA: TGTGCCAGCAACTTGGAGGGGGCGCGAACCGACGAGCAGTACTTC